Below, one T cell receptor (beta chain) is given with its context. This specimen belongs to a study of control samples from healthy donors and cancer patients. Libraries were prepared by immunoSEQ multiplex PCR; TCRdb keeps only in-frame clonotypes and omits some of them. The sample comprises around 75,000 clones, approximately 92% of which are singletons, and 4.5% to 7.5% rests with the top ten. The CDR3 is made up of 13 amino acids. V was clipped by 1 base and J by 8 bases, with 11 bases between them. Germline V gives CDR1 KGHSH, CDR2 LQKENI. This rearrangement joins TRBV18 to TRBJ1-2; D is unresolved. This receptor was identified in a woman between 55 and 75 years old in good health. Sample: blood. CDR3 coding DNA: TGTGCCAGCTCACCACGGTCGGGCAGCGGCTACACCTTC. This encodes CASSPRSGSGYTF.